This T cell receptor beta chain came from a study of blood T cell repertoires in COVID-19. Study details: COVID-19 samples, acute and convalescent, were from the United States, Italy and Spain.

The CDR3 totals 12 residues. V lost 7 bases and J lost 6; bases outside the gene matches: 5. Germline V CDR1 and CDR2: GTSNPN, SVGIG (reference sequence). Authors' data handling: Scientists estimated how many nucleated cells there were by amplifying reference gene primers. Profiling relied on immunoSEQ multiplex PCR, and the TCRdb table lists in-frame clones only, not all of them. From that table come the V and J calls and clone size; the DNA was used to work out D and trimming. Among 350,000 to 400,000 clones, approximately 91% were seen once, and the ten largest hold roughly 0.86%. Self-reported history from a screening survey and questionnaire set each donor's cohort.

The sample consisted of PBMCs or T cells enriched from blood (not recorded which). The genes are TRBV30 and TRBJ2-7, with 11 bases aligning to TRBD1. This receptor was obtained from a woman in her thirties or forties who had been exposed to COVID-19. This chain's CDR3 is CALGQGAVEQYF. The CDR3 DNA reads as TGTGCCTTAGGACAGGGGGCAGTCGAGCAGTACTTC.